This TCR beta chain was sequenced for a study of blood T cell repertoires in COVID-19. Study details: Samples of COVID-19 (acute and convalescent) were obtained from the United States, Italy and Spain. PBMCs, B-cell-depleted T cells, or T cells provided the cDNA or gDNA that made up the material.

In germline, CDR1 is LNHDA, CDR2 SQIVND (reference sequence). Trimming removed 7 bases at V and 7 bases at J, with 22 bases between. This CDR3 has 15 amino acids. It was during active infection that Seattle patients were enrolled and then longitudinally followed. In the study's own analysis: Nucleated cell counts were estimated from reference gene primer amplification. Clones were read by immunoSEQ multiplex PCR, and TCRdb kept only the in-frame ones, dropping some. V and J calls and clone size come straight from that table; D and trimming were deduced from the DNA. Of nearly 70,000 clones listed, about 85% are singletons. This clone was counted between two and nine times.

This clonotype originated in a woman aged 50 to 60 with COVID-19, enrolled during active disease. The sample taken for sequencing was peripheral blood. The gene calls are TRBV19 and TRBJ1-1, with D possibly being TRBD1 (5 bases). CDR3 nucleotides: TGTGCCAGTATCCCACCGACTGGGGGGAAAGTTGAAGCTTTCTTT. It specifies CASIPPTGGKVEAFF.